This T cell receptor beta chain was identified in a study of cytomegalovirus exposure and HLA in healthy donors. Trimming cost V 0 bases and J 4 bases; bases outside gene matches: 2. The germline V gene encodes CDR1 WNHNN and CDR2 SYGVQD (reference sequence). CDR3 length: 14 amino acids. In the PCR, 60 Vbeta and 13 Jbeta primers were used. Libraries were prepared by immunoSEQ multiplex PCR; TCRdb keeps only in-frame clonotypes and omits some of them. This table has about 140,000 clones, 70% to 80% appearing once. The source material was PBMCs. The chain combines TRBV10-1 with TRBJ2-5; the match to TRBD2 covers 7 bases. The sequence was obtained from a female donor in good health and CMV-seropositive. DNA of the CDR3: TGCGCCAGCAGTGAGTCGGGAGGGGCAGAGACCCAGTACTTC. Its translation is CASSESGGAETQYF.